This T cell receptor (beta chain) was retrieved from a study of T cells after yellow fever vaccination. Whole-study context: Libraries from low-cell-number fractions were prepared with the SMART-Seq v4 Ultra Low Input RNA kit.

As for this clonotype: The antigen remains undetermined.

Notes on the study in general: Most clones from primary vaccination resurfaced after the booster (about 95% CD4, over 75% CD8).

Germline CDR1 SQVTM, CDR2 ANQGSEA. Trimming at V came to 3 bases and at J to 4 bases, leaving 8 bases not matched to a gene. CDR3 length: 16 residues. It was through 5'RACE template switching that TCR cDNA was made, with a universal primer site and UMIs added. TCRdb analysed the 5' RACE reads with MiXCR anew, one entry per CDR3 protein. In the table there are around 400,000 distinct CDR3 sequences, around a tenth of which are singletons. V gene TRBV29-1 combines with J gene TRBJ2-1; 11 nucleotides agree with TRBD2. The source material was PBMCs, sampled on the day of the first yellow fever vaccination. The clonotype originates from a man aged 18 to 29 who received the YFV17D yellow fever vaccine. The chain's CDR3 is CSVEPSSGGPYNEQFF. DNA of the CDR3: TGCAGCGTTGAGCCGTCTAGCGGGGGGCCGTACAATGAGCAGTTCTTC.